The clone carrying this TCR beta chain has only one observation. There are 12 residues in the CDR3. Per the germline V gene, CDR1 is SQVTM and CDR2 is ANQGSEA. Trimming took 7 bases from V and 6 from J, leaving 15 bases between them. The sample belongs to a study of shared clonotypes between healthy human individuals. Sequencing used immunoSEQ multiplex PCR; TCRdb keeps in-frame clones, though not all of them. The sample has around 2,000,000 clones; 85% to 95% are singletons. CD45RO-negative, CCR7-selected cells formed the naive CD8 fraction, which excluded terminally differentiated effector memory CD45RA+ cells.

This chain links TRBV29-1 with TRBJ1-2; D call uncertain. The sample taken for sequencing was naive CD8+ T cells sorted from blood. The clonotype originates from a young man in good health. This CDR3 reads CSDTFAGHGYTF. CDR3 DNA sequence: TGCAGCGATACGTTTGCAGGCCATGGCTACACCTTC. The full variable domain, rest sourced from reference TRBV29-1 and TRBJ1-2, is SAVISQKPSRDICQRGTSLTIQCQVDSQVTMMFWYRQQPGQSLTLIATANQGSEATYESGFVIDKFPISRPNLTFSTLTVSNMSPEDSSIYLCSDTFAGHGYTFGSGTRLTVV.